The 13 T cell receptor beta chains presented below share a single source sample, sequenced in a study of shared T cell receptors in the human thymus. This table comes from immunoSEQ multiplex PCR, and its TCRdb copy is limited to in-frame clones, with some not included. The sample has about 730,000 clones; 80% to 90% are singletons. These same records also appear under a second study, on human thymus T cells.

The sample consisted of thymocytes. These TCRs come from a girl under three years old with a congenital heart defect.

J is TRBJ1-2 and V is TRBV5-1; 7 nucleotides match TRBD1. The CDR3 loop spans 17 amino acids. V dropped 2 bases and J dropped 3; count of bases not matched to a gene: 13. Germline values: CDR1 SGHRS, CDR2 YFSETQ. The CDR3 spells CASSFLEYRGWDYGYTF. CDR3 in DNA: TGCGCCAGCAGCTTCCTAGAATACAGGGGTTGGGACTATGGCTACACCTTC.

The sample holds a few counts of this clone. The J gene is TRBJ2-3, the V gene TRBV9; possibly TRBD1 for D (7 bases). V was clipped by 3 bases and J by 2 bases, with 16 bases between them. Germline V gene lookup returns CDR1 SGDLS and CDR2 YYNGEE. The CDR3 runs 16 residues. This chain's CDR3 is CASSGPGGGHTDTQYF. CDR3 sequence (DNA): TGTGCCAGCAGCGGTCCAGGGGGAGGACACACAGATACGCAGTATTTT. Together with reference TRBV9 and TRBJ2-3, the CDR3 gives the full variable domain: DSGVTQTPKHLITATGQRVTLRCSPRSGDLSVYWYQQSLDQGLQFLIQYYNGEERAKGNILERFSAQQFPDLHSELNLSSLELGDSALYFCASSGPGGGHTDTQYFGPGTRLTVL.

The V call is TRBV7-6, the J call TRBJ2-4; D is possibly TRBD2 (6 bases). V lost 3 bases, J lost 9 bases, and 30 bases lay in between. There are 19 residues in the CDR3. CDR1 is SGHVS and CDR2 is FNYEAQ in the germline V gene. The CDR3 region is CASSFVAGISQKFVGIQYF. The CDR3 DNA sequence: TGTGCCAGCAGCTTCGTCGCGGGGATTAGCCAAAAGTTTGTAGGCATTCAGTACTTC.

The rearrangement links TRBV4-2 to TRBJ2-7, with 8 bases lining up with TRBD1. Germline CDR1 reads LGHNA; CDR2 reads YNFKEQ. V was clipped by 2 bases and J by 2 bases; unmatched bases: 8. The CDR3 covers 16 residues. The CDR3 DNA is TGTGCCAGCAGCCAATACGTGATGGGACAGGCCTACGAGCAGTACTTC. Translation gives CASSQYVMGQAYEQYF.

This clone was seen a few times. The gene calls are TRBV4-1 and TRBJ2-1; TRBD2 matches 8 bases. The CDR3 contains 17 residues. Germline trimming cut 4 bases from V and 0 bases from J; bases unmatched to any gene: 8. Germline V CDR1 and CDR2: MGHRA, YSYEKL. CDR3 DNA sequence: TGCGCCAGCAGCCCAGAAAAGCGGGGGAGCTCCTACAATGAGCAGTTCTTC. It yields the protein CASSPEKRGSSYNEQFF.

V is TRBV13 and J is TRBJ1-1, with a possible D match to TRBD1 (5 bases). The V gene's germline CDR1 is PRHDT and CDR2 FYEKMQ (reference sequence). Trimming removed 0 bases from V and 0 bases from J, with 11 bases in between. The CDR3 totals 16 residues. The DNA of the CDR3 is TGTGCCAGCAGCTTAGGCTCCTTGACAGTGAACACTGAAGCTTTCTTT. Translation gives CASSLGSLTVNTEAFF.

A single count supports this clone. The CDR3 DNA sequence: TGTGCCAGCCTTAGCGGTCCCTCCTACAATGAGCAGTTCTTC. It is translated as CASLSGPSYNEQFF. The chain couples TRBV2 to TRBJ2-1, with D possibly matching TRBD2 (6 bases). This CDR3 is 14 amino acids long. The germline V gene has CDR1 SNHLY and CDR2 FYNNEI. V was cut by 8 bases and J by 0 bases, with 11 bases left in between.

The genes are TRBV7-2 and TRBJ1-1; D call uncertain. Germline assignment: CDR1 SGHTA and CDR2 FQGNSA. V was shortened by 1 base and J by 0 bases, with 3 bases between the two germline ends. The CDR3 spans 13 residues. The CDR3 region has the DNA TGTGCCAGCAGCTTAGACATGAACACTGAAGCTTTCTTT. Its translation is CASSLDMNTEAFF.

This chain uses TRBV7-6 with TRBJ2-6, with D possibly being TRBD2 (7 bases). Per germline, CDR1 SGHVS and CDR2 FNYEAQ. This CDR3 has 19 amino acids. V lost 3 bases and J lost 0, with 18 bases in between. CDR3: CASSFIPRGALSGANVLTF. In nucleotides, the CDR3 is TGTGCCAGCAGCTTTATACCCCGGGGGGCTCTCTCTGGGGCCAACGTCCTGACTTTC.

The CDR3 region has the DNA TGTGCCAGCAGTTACAGGGACAAACGCTATGGCTACACCTTC. Protein sequence: CASSYRDKRYGYTF. The chain carries TRBV6-5 and TRBJ1-2; D possibly corresponds to TRBD1 (6 bases). The germline V gene has CDR1 MNHEY and CDR2 SVGAGI. V lost 2 bases and J 4 bases, leaving 11 bases between the germline ends. This CDR3 spans 14 amino acids.

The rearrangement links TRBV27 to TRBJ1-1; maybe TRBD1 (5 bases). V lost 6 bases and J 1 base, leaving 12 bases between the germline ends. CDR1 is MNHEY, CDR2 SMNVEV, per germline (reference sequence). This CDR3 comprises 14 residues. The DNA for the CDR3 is TGTGCCAGCAGCCGCAGGGATGAGAACACTGAAGCTTTCTTT. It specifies CASSRRDENTEAFF.

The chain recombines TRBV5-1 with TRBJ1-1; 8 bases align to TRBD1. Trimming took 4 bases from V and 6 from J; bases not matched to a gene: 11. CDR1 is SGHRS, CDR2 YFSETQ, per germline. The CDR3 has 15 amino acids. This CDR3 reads CASSQDRGLGPEAFF. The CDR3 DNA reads TGCGCCAGCAGCCAAGACAGGGGCCTTGGTCCTGAAGCTTTCTTT.

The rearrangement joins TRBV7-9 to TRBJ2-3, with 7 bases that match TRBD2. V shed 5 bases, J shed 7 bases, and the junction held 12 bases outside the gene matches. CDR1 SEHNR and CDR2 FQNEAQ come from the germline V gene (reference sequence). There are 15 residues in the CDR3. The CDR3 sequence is CASSPSFGLENTQYF. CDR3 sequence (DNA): TGTGCCAGCAGCCCGTCCTTTGGACTAGAAAATACGCAGTATTTT.